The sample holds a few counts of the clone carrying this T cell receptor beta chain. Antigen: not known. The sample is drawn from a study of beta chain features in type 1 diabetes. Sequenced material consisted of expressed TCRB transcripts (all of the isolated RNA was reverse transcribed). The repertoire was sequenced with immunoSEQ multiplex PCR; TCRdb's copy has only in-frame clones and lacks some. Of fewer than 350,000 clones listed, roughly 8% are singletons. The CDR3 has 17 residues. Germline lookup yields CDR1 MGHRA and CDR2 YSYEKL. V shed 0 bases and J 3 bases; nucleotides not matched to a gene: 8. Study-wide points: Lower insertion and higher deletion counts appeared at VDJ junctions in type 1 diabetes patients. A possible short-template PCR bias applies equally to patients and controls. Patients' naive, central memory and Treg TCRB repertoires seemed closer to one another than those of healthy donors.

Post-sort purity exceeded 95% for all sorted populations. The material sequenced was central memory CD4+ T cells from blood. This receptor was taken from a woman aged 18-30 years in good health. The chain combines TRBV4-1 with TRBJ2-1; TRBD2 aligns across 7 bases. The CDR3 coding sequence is TGCGCCAGCAGCCAAGACCTAACTAGCGCCCGCTACAATGAGCAGTTCTTC. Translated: CASSQDLTSARYNEQFF.